This passage covers 13 T cell receptor beta chains from one sample sequenced in a study of metastatic and nonmetastatic thyroid tumors. With MiXCR, TCRdb called clones anew from the PCR reads. The profile covers about 92,000 clones, with 14% to 15% appearing a single time and roughly 3.6% taken by the ten largest. Patients were all untreated before their thyroid surgery. Sequenced sample: blood. The receptor source for this set is a female donor with papillary thyroid cancer or a benign thyroid nodule (not recorded which). Some clones in this sample may be carry-over from other donors' samples.

This clone was seen many times. This sequence joins TRBV7-9 and TRBJ1-2; D is undetermined. This CDR3 is 11 amino acids long. Germline V CDR1 and CDR2: SEHNR, FQNEAQ (reference sequence). The V and J ends lost 7 bases and 3 bases respectively, with 6 bases between them. The chain's CDR3 is CASTYYYGYTF. DNA for the CDR3: TGTGCCAGCACCTATTACTATGGCTACACCTTC.

This clone was seen repeatedly, ten times or more. J is TRBJ1-2 and V is TRBV4-2, with D uncertain. Trimming removed 1 base at V and 2 bases at J, with 11 bases between. The CDR3 runs to 15 residues. Germline V CDR1 and CDR2: LGHNA, YNFKEQ. CDR3 in DNA: TGTGCCAGCAGCCAAGTAGTATCCCTGAACTATGGCTACACCTTC. Translated, it gives CASSQVVSLNYGYTF.

The sample holds many counts of this clone. The CDR3 coding sequence is TGCAGTGCTGGGCAGGGGGATGACAATCAGCCCCAGCATTTT. This translates into CSAGQGDDNQPQHF. V gene TRBV20-1 combines with J gene TRBJ1-5, with 7 bases aligning to TRBD1. CDR1 and CDR2 (germline): DFQATT, SNEGSKA (reference sequence). This CDR3 has 14 amino acids. Trimming at V came to 5 bases and at J to 3 bases, leaving 7 bases not matched to a gene.

This clone was picked up many times. The chain joins TRBV19 to TRBJ2-1, with 8 nucleotides matching TRBD1. The CDR3 loop spans 14 amino acids. Losses at the gene ends were 5 bases for V and 9 bases for J; bases not matched to a gene: 9. Germline lookup yields CDR1 LNHDA and CDR2 SQIVND (reference sequence). CDR3 nucleotides: TGTGCCAGTAGTCTATTCGGACAGGGCAGTGAGCAGTTCTTC. As protein: CASSLFGQGSEQFF.

This clone was observed at least ten times. The J gene is TRBJ2-7, the V gene TRBV7-3, with D unclear. Germline V gene data show CDR1 as SGHTA and CDR2 as FQGTGA. Trimming shortened V by 5 bases and J by 0 bases, and 11 bases separated the two germline ends. The length of the CDR3 is 14 residues. The CDR3 sequence is CASSTDTSSYEQYF. CDR3 coding DNA: TGTGCCAGCAGCACCGACACGAGCTCCTACGAGCAGTACTTC.

This clone was observed a few times. One end of the junction varies from germline; a read error may be responsible. V is TRBV7-9 and J is TRBJ1-2; TRBD1 aligns across 8 bases. The germline gives CDR1 SEHNR, CDR2 FQNEAQ (reference sequence). The CDR3 extends over 15 amino acids. The CDR3 DNA follows: TGTGCTAGCAGCTTAACAGGGGGGGCAGACTTTGGCTACACCTTC. Residues: CASSLTGGADFGYTF.

The sample holds many counts of this clone. V usage is TRBV28 and J usage is TRBJ2-1; D remains unclear. Germline assignment: CDR1 MDHEN and CDR2 SYDVKM. Trimming stripped 5 bases from V and 4 bases from J, with 6 bases between. The length of the CDR3 is 12 residues. This chain's CDR3 is CASSVGYNEQFF. CDR3 sequence (DNA): TGTGCCAGCAGTGTAGGATACAATGAGCAGTTCTTC. Using reference TRBV28 and TRBJ2-1 for the parts outside the CDR3, the full variable domain is DVKVTQSSRYLVKRTGEKVFLECVQDMDHENMFWYRQDPGLGLRLIYFSYDVKMKEKGDIPEGYSVSREKKERFSLILESASTNQTSMYLCASSVGYNEQFFGPGTRLTVL.

The sample holds many counts of this clone. The rearrangement joins TRBV12-3 or TRBV12-4 to TRBJ1-1, with TRBD1 identical over 7 bases. There are 11 residues in the CDR3. After removal of 7 bases from V and 6 bases from J, the junction contained 2 bases not matched to a gene. CDR3 sequence reads: CASKDRAEAFF. The DNA for the CDR3 is TGTGCCAGCAAAGACAGGGCTGAAGCTTTCTTT.

The sample holds a few counts of this clone. A much larger clone lies one base from this, so it may be a read error. CDR3 sequence reads: CASSYYRSYEQYF. The CDR3 coding sequence is TGTGCCAGCAGTTACTACAGGTCCTACGAGCAGTACTTC. The V gene is TRBV12-3 or TRBV12-4, the J gene TRBJ2-7, with a tentative D call TRBD1 (5 bases). The V and J ends lost 4 bases and 1 base respectively, with 8 bases between them. The CDR3 runs to 13 residues.

This clone was detected many times. This chain links TRBV20-1 with TRBJ1-5; weak D call: TRBD1 (6 bases). Germline-derived CDR1 and CDR2 are DFQATT and SNEGSKA (reference sequence). V lost 3 bases to trimming and J lost 3 bases, with 15 bases between them. The CDR3 has 15 residues. The CDR3 DNA is TGCAGTGCTAGTGAGGGGGGGATCTTCAATCAGCCCCAGCATTTT. Its protein product is CSASEGGIFNQPQHF.

The sample holds many counts of this clone. This chain links TRBV5-5 with TRBJ1-5; D is perhaps TRBD1 (6 bases). The V and J ends lost 5 bases and 4 bases respectively, with 13 bases between them. CDR3 length: 14 residues. Per the germline V gene, CDR1 is SGHKS and CDR2 is YYEKEE (reference sequence). The CDR3 is CASRQGLGNQPQHF. For the CDR3, the DNA is TGTGCCAGCAGACAGGGATTAGGGAATCAGCCCCAGCATTTT.

This clone was found a few times. The chain recombines TRBV6-5 with TRBJ2-7; D perhaps matches TRBD2 (6 bases). The CDR3 has 15 amino acids. V lost 2 bases and J lost 4, with 15 bases in between. The germline V gene encodes CDR1 MNHEY and CDR2 SVGAGI. The CDR3 loop reads CASSYRRGGLYEQYF. The CDR3 DNA follows: TGTGCCAGCAGTTACAGAAGGGGCGGACTATACGAGCAGTACTTC.

This clone has a count of ten or more. The rearrangement uses TRBV6-1 and TRBJ1-4; D call uncertain. Trimming left V 6 bases short and J 7 bases short, with 12 bases between. CDR1 is MNHNS, CDR2 SASEGT, per germline. The CDR3 runs 13 residues. Here the CDR3 reads CASSRGKGEKLFF. The CDR3 DNA follows: TGTGCCAGCAGCCGCGGTAAAGGTGAAAAACTGTTTTTT.